Below, 6 T cell receptor beta chains from the same sample are listed, as sequenced in a study of spatial heterogeneity in lung cancer. The time point was: sample taken at primary tumor resection. Without sorting, whole RNA was sequenced from tumor, nontumor lung or frozen PBMC. MiXCR, run by TCRdb on the 5' RACE reads, gives a single entry per CDR3 protein. The top ten hold about two fifths of the sample, which has more than 80,000 distinct CDR3 sequences, about 12% seen once. The sequencing here drew on PBMCs, taken at surgery. The receptors were gathered from a male donor with early-stage non-small cell lung cancer.

This clonotype was picked up many times. The chain combines TRBV7-2 with TRBJ2-7; TRBD1 matches 9 bases. V lost 1 base to trimming and J lost 6 bases; unmatched junction nucleotides: 7. Germline loops: CDR1 SGHTA, CDR2 FQGNSA. The CDR3 length is 15 residues. CDR3 DNA sequence: TGTGCCAGCAGCTTAGAATTACAGGGGGCGGGCGAGCAGTACTTC. Translating gives CASSLELQGAGEQYF.

This chain connects TRBV20-1 to TRBJ1-1; D unresolved. The CDR3 has 14 residues. Germline V lookup: CDR1 DFQATT, CDR2 SNEGSKA (reference sequence). Trimming took off 0 bases at V and 4 bases at J, with 12 bases between the two ends. The CDR3 DNA is TGCAGTGCTAGAGATCATGTTAAGAGCACTGAAGCTTTCTTT. Translated: CSARDHVKSTEAFF.

The chain is built from TRBV6-5 and TRBJ2-5, with 7 bases that match TRBD1. Germline values: CDR1 MNHEY, CDR2 SVGAGI. V dropped 2 bases and J dropped 1; count of bases not matched to a gene: 7. The CDR3 extends over 16 amino acids. The CDR3 DNA follows: TGTGCCAGCAGTTACGGCCTTGGGACAGCCCAAGAGACCCAGTACTTC. It codes for CASSYGLGTAQETQYF.

The CDR3, as DNA: TGTGCCAGCAGCTTAGGAGAGACTAGTGGTAGCTACACCTTC. Its translation is CASSLGETSGSYTF. The chain couples TRBV7-8 to TRBJ1-2; D gene uncertain. CDR1 SGHVS and CDR2 FQNEAQ come from the germline V gene. The length of the CDR3 is 14 residues. With 1 base removed from V and 9 bases from J, the gap between germline ends came to 15 bases.

The chain joins TRBV6-2 or TRBV6-3 to TRBJ2-2; possibly TRBD1 or TRBD2 for D (6 bases each). The V end was cut by 0 bases, the J end by 3 bases, with 11 bases between. This CDR3 spans 16 amino acids. Germline CDR1 is MNHEY and CDR2 is SVGEGT. CDR3 coding DNA: TGTGCCAGCAGTTACTCGAGGGGGGAGGACACCGGGGAGCTGTTTTTT. Protein product: CASSYSRGEDTGELFF.

This chain joins TRBV28 and TRBJ1-2; the D gene is possibly TRBD1 (5 bases). There are 14 residues in the CDR3. V shed 2 bases and J shed 6 bases, with 13 bases lying between them. Germline V gene data show CDR1 as MDHEN and CDR2 as SYDVKM. CDR3 nucleotides: TGTGCCAGCAGTTTACGTCCAGGGATAGATGGCTACACCTTC. Translating gives CASSLRPGIDGYTF.